Presented here are 28 T cell receptor beta chains from one specimen sequenced in a study of blood T cell repertoires in COVID-19. The method was immunoSEQ multiplex PCR; TCRdb's version includes in-frame clones alone and lacks a portion of them. The sample lists more than 95,000 clones; roughly 90% were seen once. Material: peripheral blood. These receptors were obtained from a woman in her sixties with acute or convalescent COVID-19.

The chain employs TRBV7-8 and TRBJ1-5; 7 nucleotides match TRBD1. In germline, CDR1 is SGHVS, CDR2 FQNEAQ. CDR3 length: 15 amino acids. Trimming at V came to 5 bases and at J to 2 bases, leaving 6 bases not matched to a gene. CDR3: CASSQGGRGNQPQHF. The CDR3 nucleotides are TGTGCCAGCAGCCAGGGGGGGAGGGGCAATCAGCCCCAGCATTTT.

This CDR3 is CASSLGAGGRYEQYF. The CDR3 region has the DNA TGTGCCAGCAGCTTAGGAGCGGGAGGGCGATACGAGCAGTACTTC. The chain carries TRBV7-6 and TRBJ2-7; TRBD2 agrees at 10 bases. The ends lost 1 base at V and 4 bases at J; junction bases unmatched: 4. The CDR3 consists of 15 residues. Germline CDR1 SGHVS, CDR2 FNYEAQ.

This chain uses TRBV5-1 with TRBJ2-2; 7 bases map to TRBD2. This CDR3 has 16 amino acids. Germline V gene lookup returns CDR1 SGHRS and CDR2 YFSETQ. V trimming: 0 bases; J trimming: 2 bases; junction bases outside the gene matches: 4. CDR3 coding DNA: TGCGCCAGCAGCTTGGGGGCTAGCGGTAACACCGGGGAGCTGTTTTTT. It yields the protein CASSLGASGNTGELFF. The variable domain in full, completed from reference TRBV5-1 and TRBJ2-2, reads KAGVTQTPRYLIKTRGQQVTLSCSPISGHRSVSWYQQTPGQGLQFLFEYFSETQRNKGNFPGRFSGRQFSNSRSEMNVSTLELGDSALYLCASSLGASGNTGELFFGEGSRLTVL.

The chain combines TRBV3-1 (or the pseudogene TRBV3-2) with TRBJ2-2, with D unclear. The germline gives CDR1 LGHDT, CDR2 YNNKEL (reference sequence). Deletions cut 3 bases from V and 6 bases from J, with 5 bases between. The length of the CDR3 is 12 residues. DNA for the CDR3: TGTGCCAGCAGCCACTCTCCCGGGGAGCTGTTTTTT. This codes for CASSHSPGELFF.

This sequence joins TRBV6-6 and TRBJ2-1, with 7 bases lining up with TRBD2. CDR1 MNHNY and CDR2 SVGAGI come from the germline V gene (reference sequence). V lost 7 bases and J lost 10; bases outside the gene matches: 13. The CDR3 covers 14 residues. The CDR3 region has the DNA TGTGCCAGCACCCCTAGCGGTTTTGGGAGCGAGCAGTTCTTC. Protein product: CASTPSGFGSEQFF.

The chain has TRBV24-1 and TRBJ1-2; D ambiguous. CDR3 size: 13 residues. V was cut by 0 bases and J by 8 bases, with 9 bases left in between. The germline gives CDR1 KGHDR, CDR2 SFDVKD. The CDR3 region is CATSDLNRGGYTF. In DNA, the CDR3 is TGTGCCACCAGTGATTTGAACCGAGGGGGCTACACCTTC.

The rearrangement joins TRBV9 to TRBJ1-1, with 8 nucleotides matching TRBD1. The CDR3 loop spans 13 amino acids. J was trimmed by 11 bases and V by 3 bases; bases with no gene match: 9. The germline gives CDR1 SGDLS, CDR2 YYNGEE. CDR3 nucleotides: TGTGCCAGCAGCGCCAGACAGGGGTCAAACGCTTTCTTT. Its translation is CASSARQGSNAFF. Complete variable domain (other parts from reference TRBV9 and TRBJ1-1): DSGVTQTPKHLITATGQRVTLRCSPRSGDLSVYWYQQSLDQGLQFLIQYYNGEERAKGNILERFSAQQFPDLHSELNLSSLELGDSALYFCASSARQGSNAFFGQGTRLTVV.

The chain combines TRBV15 with TRBJ1-2; D is unclear. With 0 bases removed from V and 4 bases from J, the gap between germline ends came to 12 bases. Germline V lookup: CDR1 LNHNV, CDR2 YYDKDF (reference sequence). The CDR3 has 15 amino acids. This CDR3 is CATSRDRTGSYGYTF. The CDR3 DNA reads TGTGCCACCAGCAGAGATCGGACGGGATCCTATGGCTACACCTTC.

This clone was recorded a few times. The CDR3: CASSPRARSQDTEAFF. CDR3 nucleotide sequence: TGTGCCAGCAGCCCCAGGGCCCGCAGTCAAGACACTGAAGCTTTCTTT. V is TRBV5-5 and J is TRBJ1-1; a possible D gene is TRBD1 (5 bases). The germline V and J ends were trimmed by 4 bases and 3 bases, with 19 bases remaining between them. Germline V gene lookup returns CDR1 SGHKS and CDR2 YYEKEE (reference sequence). The CDR3 is 16 residues long.

This chain links TRBV7-2 with TRBJ2-7; D gene ambiguous. V shed 5 bases and J shed 2 bases, with 10 bases lying between them. The CDR3 has 13 amino acids. Germline CDR1 reads SGHTA; CDR2 reads FQGNSA. The CDR3 is CASSLSGPYEQYV. In DNA, the CDR3 is TGTGCCAGCAGCCTTAGTGGGCCCTACGAGCAGTACGTC.

This clone appeared a single time. V is TRBV28 and J is TRBJ1-2; 8 bases match TRBD1. Germline lookup yields CDR1 MDHEN and CDR2 SYDVKM. Germline trimming cut 6 bases from V and 5 bases from J; bases unmatched to any gene: 5. The CDR3 length is 13 residues. CDR3 coding DNA: TGTGCCAGCAGAGGGGACAGGTCGTATGGCTACACCTTC. It translates to CASRGDRSYGYTF.

The chain combines TRBV5-4 with TRBJ1-4; no firm D call. CDR1 is SGHNT and CDR2 is YYREEE in the germline V gene (reference sequence). V was clipped by 1 base and J by 2 bases, with 9 bases between them. This CDR3 spans 15 amino acids. This CDR3 is CASSLNAGTNEKLFF. The CDR3 DNA follows: TGTGCCAGCAGCTTGAATGCCGGGACTAATGAAAAACTGTTTTTT.

V is TRBV4-2 and J is TRBJ2-3; D not resolved. Trimming removed 0 bases at V and 2 bases at J, with 6 bases between. Germline CDR1 is LGHNA and CDR2 is YNFKEQ. CDR3 length equals 14 residues. CDR3 protein: CASSQELDTDTQYF. CDR3 nucleotide sequence: TGTGCCAGCAGCCAAGAATTAGACACAGATACGCAGTATTTT.

This clone was observed once. The chain is built from TRBV6-1 and TRBJ1-4; tentatively, D is TRBD1 (5 bases). The germline V and J ends were trimmed by 3 bases and 0 bases, with 8 bases remaining between them. This CDR3 has 15 amino acids. Germline V CDR1 and CDR2: MNHNS, SASEGT. CDR3 protein: CASSERGATNEKLFF. In nucleotides, the CDR3 is TGTGCCAGCAGTGAGCGGGGCGCAACTAATGAAAAACTGTTTTTT.

The chain links TRBV3-1 (or the pseudogene TRBV3-2) to TRBJ2-1, with TRBD2 matching 14 bases. Trimming at V came to 0 bases and at J to 15 bases, leaving 13 bases not matched to a gene. CDR3 size: 17 residues. Germline V gives CDR1 LGHDT, CDR2 YNNKEL (reference sequence). Here the CDR3 DNA reads TGTGCCAGCAGCCAAGAGAGTGTCGCGACTAGCGGGAGGGGGCGGTTCTTC. Its protein is CASSQESVATSGRGRFF.

The table lists this clone with a count of one. Other DNA sequences in the sample encode the same CDR3. This chain links TRBV5-1 with TRBJ1-1; D may be TRBD1 (5 bases). The germline gives CDR1 SGHRS, CDR2 YFSETQ. The CDR3 covers 14 residues. The germline V and J ends were trimmed by 2 bases and 2 bases, with 10 bases remaining between them. CDR3 in amino acids: CASSFSQGNTEAFF. Here the CDR3 DNA reads TGCGCCAGCAGCTTTTCGCAGGGAAACACTGAAGCTTTCTTT.

J is TRBJ2-2 and V is TRBV6-5; 8 bases are a match to TRBD1. This CDR3 region has 15 residues. V was clipped by 5 bases and J by 5 bases; unmatched bases: 7. Germline assignment: CDR1 MNHEY and CDR2 SVGAGI. The CDR3 DNA sequence: TGTGCCAGCAGTACCCGGACAGGGAGGACCGGGGAGCTGTTTTTT. Translation: CASSTRTGRTGELFF.

This chain links TRBV5-4 with TRBJ2-5; D might be TRBD2 (6 bases). The CDR3 sequence is 15 residues long. Germline CDR1 reads SGHNT; CDR2 reads YYREEE (reference sequence). V was cut by 2 bases and J by 3 bases, with 14 bases left in between. The CDR3 DNA reads TGTGCCAGCAGCTTAATGGGTTCGGGGGAAGAGACCCAGTACTTC. This sequence encodes CASSLMGSGEETQYF.

In this sample, this clone turned up a few times. The genes are TRBV10-3 and TRBJ1-4; D is ambiguous. The CDR3 sequence is 13 residues long. Germline CDR1 ENHRY, CDR2 SYGVKD. Trimming took 2 bases from V and 5 from J, leaving 6 bases between them. The CDR3 DNA reads as TGTGCCATCAGTGAGGGGCAGAATGAAAAACTGTTTTTT. Protein sequence: CAISEGQNEKLFF.

The chain joins TRBV5-1 to TRBJ2-5; 8 bases match TRBD1. J lost 5 bases, V lost 4 bases, and 4 bases had no gene match. This CDR3 spans 13 amino acids. In germline, CDR1 is SGHRS, CDR2 YFSETQ. CDR3 DNA sequence: TGCGCCAGCAGCGCAGGGGGCAGCGAGACCCAGTACTTC. Translation: CASSAGGSETQYF.

V is TRBV6-1 and J is TRBJ1-2; D might be TRBD1 (5 bases). The CDR3 spans 14 residues. In germline, CDR1 is MNHNS, CDR2 SASEGT. Trimming left V 2 bases short and J 6 bases short, with 13 bases between. The CDR3 reads CASSEKQAYDGYTF. In nucleotides, the CDR3 is TGTGCCAGCAGTGAAAAACAGGCTTACGATGGCTACACCTTC.

CDR3 bases: TGCGCCAGCAGTGGTCCCGGGACTAGCGGGAGGGCCTTTGAGCAGTTCTTC. Amino acid sequence: CASSGPGTSGRAFEQFF. This rearrangement joins TRBV10-1 to TRBJ2-1, with 16 nucleotides matching TRBD2. The CDR3 runs to 17 residues. The germline V gene encodes CDR1 WNHNN and CDR2 SYGVQD (reference sequence). J was trimmed by 9 bases and V by 4 bases; bases with no gene match: 9.

The V and J genes are TRBV9 and TRBJ2-1, with 7 bases aligning to TRBD2. The ends lost 4 bases at V and 0 bases at J; junction bases unmatched: 10. Germline CDR1 reads SGDLS; CDR2 reads YYNGEE. The CDR3 is made up of 17 amino acids. CDR3 amino acids: CASSPRGVAFSYNEQFF. CDR3 DNA: TGTGCCAGCAGCCCCCGGGGGGTAGCTTTCTCCTACAATGAGCAGTTCTTC.

The V and J genes are TRBV9 and TRBJ1-5; 7 nucleotides agree with TRBD1. The CDR3 is 17 residues long. The germline gives CDR1 SGDLS, CDR2 YYNGEE. V shed 0 bases, J shed 0 bases, and the junction held 6 bases outside the gene matches. The CDR3 DNA is TGTGCCAGCAGCGTAGTTCGGACAGGCAATAGCAATCAGCCCCAGCATTTT. It encodes CASSVVRTGNSNQPQHF.

This clone was counted only a few times. The V gene is TRBV27, the J gene TRBJ1-1, with a weak D call TRBD1 (6 bases). This CDR3 region has 18 residues. V was shortened by 5 bases and J by 2 bases, with 24 bases between the two germline ends. Germline V lookup: CDR1 MNHEY, CDR2 SMNVEV (reference sequence). The CDR3 DNA follows: TGTGCCAGCAGTATAATACCTCAGGGGTCCTATGATAACACTGAAGCTTTCTTT. Its translation: CASSIIPQGSYDNTEAFF.

The chain has TRBV4-1 and TRBJ1-1; 9 nucleotides match TRBD1. J lost 1 base, V lost 3 bases, and 9 bases had no gene match. The CDR3 totals 17 residues. From germline, CDR1 is MGHRA and CDR2 YSYEKL. The CDR3 nucleotides read TGCGCCAGCAGCCACCTCCCGGGACAGGGCCCGAACACTGAAGCTTTCTTT. It specifies CASSHLPGQGPNTEAFF.

The chain couples TRBV19 to TRBJ1-2, with no clear D. The CDR3 runs 13 residues. Between the trimmed V and J ends, which lost 3 bases and 4 bases, there was a span of 9 bases. The germline V gene has CDR1 LNHDA and CDR2 SQIVND (reference sequence). The CDR3 protein is CASSMRPSYGYTF. CDR3 DNA: TGTGCCAGTAGTATGCGGCCGTCCTATGGCTACACCTTC.

V and J are TRBV11-2 and TRBJ2-7, with 14 positions matching TRBD2. J was trimmed by 6 bases and V by 3 bases; bases with no gene match: 4. CDR1 and CDR2 from the germline V gene are SGHAT and FQNNGV. The CDR3 consists of 15 residues. CDR3 nucleotides: TGTGCCAGCAGCTTGGGACTAGCGGGAGAAAGCGAGCAGTACGTC. Amino acid sequence: CASSLGLAGESEQYV.